This T cell receptor (beta chain) was identified during a study of T cell changes during pregnancy in multiple sclerosis. Repertoires were generated with immunoSEQ multiplex PCR, while TCRdb's copy carries only in-frame clones and drops some. Among around 70,000 clones listed, 80% to 95% were seen once. Germline V gene lookup returns CDR1 SGDLS and CDR2 YYNGEE. The CDR3 totals 15 residues. The ends were cut back, 4 bases at V and 3 bases at J, with 14 bases in the middle. V gene TRBV9 combines with J gene TRBJ1-5; a possible D gene is TRBD1 (5 bases). The origin of this receptor is a female donor with multiple sclerosis, enrolled in a pregnancy study. The sample here was CD4+ T cells from peripheral blood mononuclear cells, taken after pregnancy. CDR3: CASSHNGHHNQPQHF. CDR3 in DNA: TGTGCCAGCAGCCATAACGGACACCACAATCAGCCCCAGCATTTT.